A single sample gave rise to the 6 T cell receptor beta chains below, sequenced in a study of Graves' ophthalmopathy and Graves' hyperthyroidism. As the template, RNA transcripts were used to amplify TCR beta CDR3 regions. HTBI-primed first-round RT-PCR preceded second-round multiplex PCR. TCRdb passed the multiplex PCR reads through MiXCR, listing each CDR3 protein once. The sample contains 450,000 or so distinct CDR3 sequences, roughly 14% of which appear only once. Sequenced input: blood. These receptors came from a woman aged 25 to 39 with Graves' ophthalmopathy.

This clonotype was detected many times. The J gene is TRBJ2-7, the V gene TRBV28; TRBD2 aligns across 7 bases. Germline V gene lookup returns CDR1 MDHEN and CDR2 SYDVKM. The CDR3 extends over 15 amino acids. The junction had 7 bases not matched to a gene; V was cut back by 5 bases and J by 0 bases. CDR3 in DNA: TGTGCCAGCAGTCTCGTGAGCGGGACCTCCTACGAGCAGTACTTC. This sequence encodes CASSLVSGTSYEQYF.

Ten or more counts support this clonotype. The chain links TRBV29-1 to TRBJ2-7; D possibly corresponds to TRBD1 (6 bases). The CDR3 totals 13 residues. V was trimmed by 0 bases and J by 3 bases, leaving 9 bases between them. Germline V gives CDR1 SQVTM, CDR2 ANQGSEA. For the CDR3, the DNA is TGCAGCGTTGAAGATCCGGACAGCTACGAGCAGTACTTC. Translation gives CSVEDPDSYEQYF.

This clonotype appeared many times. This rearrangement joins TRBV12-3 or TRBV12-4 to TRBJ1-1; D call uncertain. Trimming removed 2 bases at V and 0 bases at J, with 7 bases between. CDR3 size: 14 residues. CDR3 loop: CASSLRVVNTEAFF. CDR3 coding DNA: TGTGCCAGCAGTTTACGGGTTGTGAACACTGAAGCTTTCTTT.

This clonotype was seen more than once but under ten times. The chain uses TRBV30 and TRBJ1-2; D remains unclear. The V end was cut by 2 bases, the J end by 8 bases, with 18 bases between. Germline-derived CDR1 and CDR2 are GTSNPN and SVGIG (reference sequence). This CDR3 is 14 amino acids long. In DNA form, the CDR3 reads TGTGCCTGGAGTAAACCGACTGGGCTTGGGGGCTACACCTTC. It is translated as CAWSKPTGLGGYTF.

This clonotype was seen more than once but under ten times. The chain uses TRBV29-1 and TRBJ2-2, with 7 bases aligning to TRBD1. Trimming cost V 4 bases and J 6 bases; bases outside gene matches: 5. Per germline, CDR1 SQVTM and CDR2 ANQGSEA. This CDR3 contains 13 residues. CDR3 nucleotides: TGCAGCGTTGTACAGGGGTCGGCCGGGGAGCTGTTTTTT. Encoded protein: CSVVQGSAGELFF.

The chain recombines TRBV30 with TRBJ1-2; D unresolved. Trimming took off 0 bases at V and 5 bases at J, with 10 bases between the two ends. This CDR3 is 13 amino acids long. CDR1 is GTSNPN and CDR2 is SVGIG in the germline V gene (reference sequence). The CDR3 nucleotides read TGTGCCTGGAGTGTGCACTATGAGTATGGCTACACCTTC. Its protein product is CAWSVHYEYGYTF.